The next 16 T cell receptor beta chains were all read from a single sample in a study of monozygotic twins with inflammatory bowel disease. One entry per CDR3 protein, without DNA, is what TCRdb gives after re-calling the 5' RACE reads. The sample includes under 200,000 distinct CDR3 sequences. The sequencing input was blood. These receptors were taken from a human donor with ulcerative colitis or Crohn's disease, or a healthy co-twin of an affected twin (not recorded which).

The chain joins TRBV27 to TRBJ1-1. Germline assignment: CDR1 MNHEY and CDR2 SMNVEV (reference sequence). This CDR3 is built from 15 residues. The CDR3 reads CASRGQGSLNTEAFF.

The rearrangement uses TRBV24-1 and TRBJ2-7. Looked up from germline, CDR1 is KGHDR and CDR2 is SFDVKD. The CDR3 contains 13 residues. CDR3 sequence reads: CATSDPPEREQYF.

The gene calls are TRBV9 and TRBJ2-5; the TRBD1 assignment by TCRdb is unverifiable without DNA. In germline, CDR1 is SGDLS, CDR2 YYNGEE. The CDR3 spans 14 residues. CDR3 sequence reads: CASTYSGGRETQYF.

The rearrangement links TRBV20-1 to TRBJ1-5. Germline V gene lookup returns CDR1 DFQATT and CDR2 SNEGSKA (reference sequence). The CDR3 extends over 15 amino acids. CDR3 sequence: CSARVVGLGGQPQHF.

The V and J genes are TRBV29-1 and TRBJ2-1; no DNA is available, so the TRBD1 call from TCRdb remains unchecked. The CDR3 consists of 17 residues. Germline CDR1 SQVTM, CDR2 ANQGSEA. The CDR3 sequence is CSVAISQGTSSYNEQFF.

CDR3: CASSSGRTAVNTEAFF. The chain links TRBV7-9 to TRBJ1-1; TCRdb lists TRBD1, though no DNA is available to test this call. This CDR3 is built from 16 residues. In germline, CDR1 is SEHNR, CDR2 FQNEAQ (reference sequence).

The chain uses TRBV14 and TRBJ1-2. This CDR3 has 13 amino acids. Per germline, CDR1 SGHDN and CDR2 FVKESK. The CDR3 loop is CTSSHAANYGYTF.

The chain joins TRBV24-1 to TRBJ2-2; the TCRdb call, TRBD2, lacks DNA for checking. CDR3 size: 13 residues. In germline, CDR1 is KGHDR, CDR2 SFDVKD. The CDR3 here is CATWEVRTGELFF.

This rearrangement joins TRBV7-2 to TRBJ2-7; TCRdb calls TRBD2, which cannot be checked without DNA. Germline V lookup: CDR1 SGHTA, CDR2 FQGNSA. This CDR3 has 15 residues. CDR3 loop: CASDSPSGRNYEQYF. The full variable domain, completed using reference TRBV7-2 and TRBJ2-7, is GAGVSQSPSNKVTEKGKDVELRCDPISGHTALYWYRQSLGQGLEFLIYFQGNSAPDKSGLPSDRFSAERTGGSVSTLTIQRTQQEDSAVYLCASDSPSGRNYEQYFGPGTRLTVT.

The chain uses TRBV5-6 and TRBJ2-2; without DNA, the TCRdb call of TRBD1 cannot be checked. The CDR3 loop spans 15 amino acids. CDR1 and CDR2 (germline): SGHDT, YYEEEE. The CDR3 sequence: CASSLEGGWAGELFF.

The chain uses TRBV29-1 and TRBJ2-2; the D call of TRBD2 rests on TCRdb alone, since no DNA is present to check it. The CDR3 is 15 amino acids. In germline, CDR1 is SQVTM, CDR2 ANQGSEA. The CDR3 is CSVAASGSLAGELFF.

V is TRBV9 and J is TRBJ2-7; as DNA is missing, the TRBD1 call by TCRdb cannot be tested. The CDR3 covers 16 residues. Germline-derived CDR1 and CDR2 are SGDLS and YYNGEE. The CDR3 sequence is CASSSPGQGIPYEQYF.

The chain carries TRBV15 and TRBJ2-1; without DNA, the TCRdb call of TRBD2 cannot be checked. CDR1 is LNHNV and CDR2 is YYDKDF in the germline V gene (reference sequence). The CDR3 length is 19 residues. This chain's CDR3 is CATSRAGTSGRGSYNEQFF.

J is TRBJ2-1 and V is TRBV7-3. Germline CDR1 and CDR2: SGHTA and FQGTGA. The CDR3 spans 13 residues. The CDR3 is CASSLMWVNEQFF.

This chain joins TRBV4-1 and TRBJ2-1; absent DNA, TCRdb's TRBD2 call cannot be checked. Germline loops: CDR1 MGHRA, CDR2 YSYEKL. There are 21 residues in the CDR3. The CDR3 protein is CASSQAYGTSGRGGPGNEQFF.

The chain carries TRBV28 and TRBJ2-1; without DNA, the TCRdb call of TRBD1 cannot be checked. The CDR3 has 16 amino acids. Per germline, CDR1 MDHEN and CDR2 SYDVKM. CDR3: CASSLSIGAGYNEQFF.